The present T cell receptor (beta chain) was sequenced within a study of T-cell reconstitution after alpha-beta-depleted transplantation in children. CDR3 length equals 14 residues. The germline V and J ends were trimmed by 8 bases and 9 bases, with 21 bases remaining between them. Germline V gene lookup returns CDR1 SGHDT and CDR2 YYEEEE. TCRbeta library preparation incorporated unique molecular identifiers. TCRdb ran MiXCR on the PCR reads and lists one entry per CDR3 protein. This table holds fewer than 200,000 distinct CDR3 sequences, approximately 6.8% found once. The V call is TRBV5-6, the J call TRBJ2-4; D uncertain. This clonotype was obtained from a human donor who donated a stem cell graft to a child with Wiskott-Aldrich syndrome. Specimen: PBMCs from the stem cell graft donor, collected from the stem cell graft. CDR3 coding DNA: TGTGCCAGGGGCCCCGGTCCCCTGGTCGGCATTCAGTACTTC. It translates to CARGPGPLVGIQYF.